The present T cell receptor (beta chain) was sequenced within a study of regulatory T cells in long-lasting Graves disease. From germline, CDR1 is KGHSH and CDR2 LQKENI. V dropped 0 bases and J dropped 2 bases, with 12 bases sitting between them. This CDR3 region has 16 residues. With iRepertoire HTBI primers and Arm-PCR of CDR3 regions, TCR beta libraries were built. Each CDR3 protein gets one entry after TCRdb re-called the multiplex PCR reads with MiXCR. The sample lists over 300,000 distinct CDR3 sequences; roughly a sixth were seen once. Time point of the sample: newly diagnosed GD, antithyroid drugs for less than 3 months. Generation of the TCR library employed RNA extracted from PBMCs.

The chain uses TRBV18 and TRBJ2-3, with D maybe TRBD2 (5 bases). The material sequenced was peripheral blood mononuclear cells (PBMCs), taken at new diagnosis, from a patient treated with antithyroid drugs. The sequence was obtained from a female donor with Graves disease. Here the CDR3 DNA reads TGTGCCAGCTCACCACCTCGGGGTGGGTACACAGATACGCAGTATTTT. Its translation: CASSPPRGGYTDTQYF.